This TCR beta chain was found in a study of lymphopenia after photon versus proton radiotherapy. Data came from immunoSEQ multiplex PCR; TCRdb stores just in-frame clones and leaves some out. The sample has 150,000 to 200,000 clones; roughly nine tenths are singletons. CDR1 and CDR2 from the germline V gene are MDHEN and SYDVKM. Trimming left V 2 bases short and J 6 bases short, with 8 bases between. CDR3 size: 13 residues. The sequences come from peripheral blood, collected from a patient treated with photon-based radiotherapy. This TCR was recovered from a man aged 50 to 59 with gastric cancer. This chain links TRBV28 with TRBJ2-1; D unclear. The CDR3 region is CASSLVAPNEQFF. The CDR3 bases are TGTGCCAGCAGTTTAGTGGCCCCCAATGAGCAGTTCTTC.